These 29 T cell receptor beta chains were sequenced from one sample in a study of shared clonotypes between healthy human individuals. Profiling relied on immunoSEQ multiplex PCR, and the TCRdb table lists in-frame clones only, not all of them. In the table there are more than 2 million clones, approximately 95% of which are singletons. Terminally differentiated effector memory CD45RA+ cells were excluded from the naive CD8 cells, which were CD45RO-negative and positively selected for CCR7. Sequenced: naive CD8+ T cells sorted from blood. These receptors all stem from a man aged 18 to 29 in good health.

The rearrangement uses TRBV9 and TRBJ1-2; possibly TRBD1 for D (5 bases). CDR3 length: 13 residues. The germline V gene encodes CDR1 SGDLS and CDR2 YYNGEE. V was shortened by 4 bases and J by 6 bases, with 13 bases between the two germline ends. The CDR3 coding sequence is TGTGCCAGCAGCCCCACTGTGGGGCATGGCTACACCTTC. Translating gives CASSPTVGHGYTF.

The chain employs TRBV4-3 and TRBJ1-3; D is ambiguous. V gave up 0 bases and J gave up 1 base, with 19 bases separating them. Germline values: CDR1 LGHNA, CDR2 YSLEER. The CDR3 runs 19 residues. The CDR3 loop reads CASSQDSPLASLSGNTIYF. The CDR3 bases are TGCGCCAGCAGCCAAGATTCCCCCCTGGCCAGCTTATCTGGAAACACCATATATTTT.

V is TRBV30 and J is TRBJ2-2, with D maybe TRBD2 (6 bases). The CDR3 runs 14 residues. V was trimmed by 5 bases and J by 7 bases, leaving 17 bases between them. CDR1 is GTSNPN, CDR2 SVGIG, per germline (reference sequence). Written as DNA, the CDR3 is TGTGCCTGGTCGGGGGTGGGGCATCACGGGGAGCTGTTTTTT. Amino acid sequence: CAWSGVGHHGELFF.

The rearrangement links TRBV7-8 to TRBJ2-7; 9 bases agree with TRBD2. The CDR3 covers 16 residues. J lost 1 base, V lost 2 bases, and 6 bases had no gene match. Germline V gene lookup returns CDR1 SGHVS and CDR2 FQNEAQ. The CDR3 bases are TGTGCCAGCAGCTTACCTAAGCGGGGGGCATCCTACGAGCAGTACTTC. It codes for CASSLPKRGASYEQYF. The full variable domain, its missing parts supplied by reference TRBV7-8 and TRBJ2-7, is GAGVSQSPRYKVAKRGQDVALRCDPISGHVSLFWYQQALGQGPEFLTYFQNEAQLDKSGLPSDRFFAERPEGSVSTLKIQRTQQEDSAVYLCASSLPKRGASYEQYFGPGTRLTVT.

The chain employs TRBV19 and TRBJ2-7, with 11 bases aligning to TRBD2. The CDR3 runs to 15 residues. Unmatched junction bases numbered 4, after V lost 3 bases and J lost 3 bases. CDR1 and CDR2 (germline): LNHDA, SQIVND (reference sequence). The CDR3 region is CASSIDGLAGYEQYF. CDR3 nucleotide sequence: TGTGCCAGTAGTATCGACGGACTAGCGGGCTACGAGCAGTACTTC.

The chain employs TRBV23-1 and TRBJ2-7; 7 bases are a match to TRBD1. TRBV23-1 is an ORF, with its function uncertain. J gave up 5 bases and V 4 bases, and 17 bases lay outside the gene matches. This CDR3 is 17 amino acids long. The CDR3 nucleotides are TGCGCCAGCAGTCCGTCAGGTCTTGACAGGGAAACCCACGAGCAGTACTTC. Protein sequence: CASSPSGLDRETHEQYF.

J is TRBJ1-1 and V is TRBV7-2; TRBD1 matches at 7 bases. Per the germline V gene, CDR1 is SGHTA and CDR2 is FQGNSA. The length of the CDR3 is 13 residues. The trim removed 5 bases at V and 3 bases at J, leaving 3 bases unmatched. This chain's CDR3 is CASSLGTDTEAFF. For the CDR3, the DNA is TGTGCCAGCAGCCTAGGGACAGACACTGAAGCTTTCTTT.

The chain has TRBV27 and TRBJ2-3, with a weak D call TRBD2 (6 bases). Trimming removed 3 bases at V and 4 bases at J, with 11 bases between. The CDR3 loop spans 14 amino acids. Germline loops: CDR1 MNHEY, CDR2 SMNVEV (reference sequence). DNA for the CDR3: TGTGCCAGCAGTTTTGGAGGGTCCCCAGATACGCAGTATTTT. Translation: CASSFGGSPDTQYF.

This clone was recorded a few times. The chain joins TRBV5-1 to TRBJ1-3; no firm D call. Germline values: CDR1 SGHRS, CDR2 YFSETQ. V lost 0 bases, J lost 0 bases, and 7 bases lay in between. The CDR3 has 15 residues. The CDR3 DNA reads as TGCGCCAGCAGCTTGGACTGGAGCTCTGGAAACACCATATATTTT. It encodes CASSLDWSSGNTIYF. Using reference TRBV5-1 and TRBJ1-3 for the parts outside the CDR3, the full variable domain is KAGVTQTPRYLIKTRGQQVTLSCSPISGHRSVSWYQQTPGQGLQFLFEYFSETQRNKGNFPGRFSGRQFSNSRSEMNVSTLELGDSALYLCASSLDWSSGNTIYFGEGSWLTVV.

The chain recombines TRBV5-6 with TRBJ1-1; TRBD1 aligns across 7 bases. V shed 1 base, J shed 7 bases, and the junction held 7 bases outside the gene matches. This CDR3 comprises 14 residues. CDR1 and CDR2 (germline): SGHDT, YYEEEE. The CDR3 is CASSLWAGGGEAFF. CDR3 sequence (DNA): TGTGCCAGCAGCTTGTGGGCAGGGGGTGGTGAAGCTTTCTTT. The full variable domain, its missing parts supplied by reference TRBV5-6 and TRBJ1-1, is DAGVTQSPTHLIKTRGQQVTLRCSPKSGHDTVSWYQQALGQGPQFIFQYYEEEERQRGNFPDRFSGHQFPNYSSELNVNALLLGDSALYLCASSLWAGGGEAFFGQGTRLTVV.

The genes are TRBV7-9 and TRBJ2-2, with D possibly matching TRBD2 (5 bases). V shed 8 bases and J shed 3 bases, with 16 bases lying between them. Germline loops: CDR1 SEHNR, CDR2 FQNEAQ (reference sequence). CDR3 length: 15 amino acids. The DNA for the CDR3 is TGTGCCAGCGCTCCGGTCGGGATCGACACCGGGGAGCTGTTTTTT. This codes for CASAPVGIDTGELFF.

The rearrangement links TRBV29-1 to TRBJ1-1, with 7 bases aligning to TRBD1. Germline values: CDR1 SQVTM, CDR2 ANQGSEA. There are 14 residues in the CDR3. J gave up 0 bases and V 3 bases, and 4 bases lay outside the gene matches. The CDR3 DNA sequence: TGCAGCGTTGATGTCAGGGGGGTGAACACTGAAGCTTTCTTT. It specifies CSVDVRGVNTEAFF.

V and J are TRBV10-1 and TRBJ2-2; no clear D. The CDR3 has 13 amino acids. V shed 3 bases and J shed 7 bases, with 9 bases lying between them. Germline CDR1 and CDR2: WNHNN and SYGVQD (reference sequence). The CDR3 reads CASSDTANGELFF. In DNA, the CDR3 is TGCGCCAGCAGTGATACGGCAAACGGGGAGCTGTTTTTT.

CDR3 amino acids: CASSEGLAYSYEQYF. In nucleotides, the CDR3 is TGTGCCAGCAGCGAGGGACTAGCCTACTCCTACGAGCAGTACTTC. The chain links TRBV27 to TRBJ2-7, with TRBD2 matching over 9 bases. The germline gives CDR1 MNHEY, CDR2 SMNVEV (reference sequence). J gave up 0 bases and V 6 bases, and 6 bases lay outside the gene matches. This CDR3 spans 15 amino acids.

V gene TRBV10-2 combines with J gene TRBJ1-2, with D perhaps matching TRBD1 (5 bases). V was trimmed by 4 bases and J by 6 bases, leaving 12 bases between them. This CDR3 is 13 amino acids long. Germline V CDR1 and CDR2: WSHSY, SAAADI. The DNA for the CDR3 is TGCGCCAGCAGTGTGGGGGGACCCAATGGCTACACCTTC. Translated: CASSVGGPNGYTF.

The genes are TRBV15 and TRBJ1-1; perhaps TRBD1 as D (6 bases). V was clipped by 1 base and J by 4 bases, with 10 bases between them. The CDR3 is made up of 14 amino acids. Looked up from germline, CDR1 is LNHNV and CDR2 is YYDKDF (reference sequence). The CDR3 nucleotides read TGTGCCACCAGCAGAGGCAGGGGAGGCACTGAAGCTTTCTTT. Translated, it gives CATSRGRGGTEAFF.

The rearrangement joins TRBV4-1 to TRBJ1-5, with a possible D match to TRBD1 (6 bases). V lost 3 bases, J lost 5 bases, and 8 bases lay in between. Germline lookup yields CDR1 MGHRA and CDR2 YSYEKL. The CDR3 sequence is 13 residues long. The CDR3 DNA follows: TGCGCCAGCAGCCAGAGGACAGATCAGCCCCAGCATTTT. It encodes CASSQRTDQPQHF.

In nucleotides, the CDR3 is TGCGCCAGCAGCCAAGAGGACAGAGCAGATACGCAGTATTTT. Translating it yields CASSQEDRADTQYF. The chain combines TRBV4-1 with TRBJ2-3; maybe TRBD1 (6 bases). The length of the CDR3 is 14 residues. Between the trimmed V and J ends, which lost 0 bases and 4 bases, there was a span of 8 bases. Looked up from germline, CDR1 is MGHRA and CDR2 is YSYEKL.

The V and J genes are TRBV7-2 and TRBJ2-7; the match to TRBD2 covers 8 bases. Germline CDR1 is SGHTA and CDR2 is FQGNSA. The CDR3 consists of 16 residues. After removal of 1 base from V and 1 base from J, the junction contained 6 bases not matched to a gene. The CDR3 spells CASSLEPSGSSYEQYF. The CDR3, as DNA: TGTGCCAGCAGCTTAGAGCCAAGCGGGAGTTCCTACGAGCAGTACTTC.

The chain uses TRBV27 and TRBJ2-3, with 10 bases lining up with TRBD2. Germline CDR1 reads MNHEY; CDR2 reads SMNVEV (reference sequence). The V and J ends lost 5 bases and 5 bases, in that order; junction bases with no gene match: 7. This CDR3 contains 15 residues. The CDR3 is CASSPIAGGGDTQYF. The CDR3 DNA follows: TGTGCCAGCAGTCCGATAGCGGGAGGAGGAGATACGCAGTATTTT.

The chain carries TRBV6-5 and TRBJ2-7; D might be TRBD2 (5 bases). The CDR3 totals 16 residues. The germline gives CDR1 MNHEY, CDR2 SVGAGI. Trimming took 0 bases from V and 2 from J, leaving 14 bases between them. CDR3: CASSYSVGAEAYEQYF. The DNA for the CDR3 is TGTGCCAGCAGTTACTCGGTTGGCGCGGAGGCCTACGAGCAGTACTTC.

The chain combines TRBV27 with TRBJ1-3; 8 nucleotides align to TRBD1. Germline V gene data show CDR1 as MNHEY and CDR2 as SMNVEV (reference sequence). CDR3 length equals 17 residues. V lost 6 bases to trimming and J lost 4 bases; unmatched junction nucleotides: 14. The CDR3 sequence: CASSPSQGDLKGNTIYF. DNA of the CDR3: TGTGCCAGCAGCCCTTCACAGGGGGATCTCAAGGGAAACACCATATATTTT.

CDR3 coding DNA: TGCGCCAGCAGCCAAACACTGGACAATGAGCAGTTCTTC. Protein: CASSQTLDNEQFF. The genes are TRBV4-1 and TRBJ2-1; D not resolved. The CDR3 is 13 amino acids. The V end lost 2 bases, the J end lost 5 bases, and 7 bases lay between the germline ends. Germline CDR1 and CDR2: MGHRA and YSYEKL.

The chain uses TRBV27 and TRBJ2-7; D is unresolved. Germline CDR1 MNHEY, CDR2 SMNVEV (reference sequence). The CDR3 is 15 amino acids. V lost 3 bases, J lost 3 bases, and 15 bases lay in between. The CDR3 bases are TGTGCCAGCAGTTTCCTCCATTCGGGTTACTACGAGCAGTACTTC. Translated, it gives CASSFLHSGYYEQYF.

This sequence joins TRBV10-2 and TRBJ2-2, with TRBD1 identical over 9 bases. V was clipped by 3 bases and J by 5 bases; unmatched bases: 4. This CDR3 region has 15 residues. Germline V lookup: CDR1 WSHSY, CDR2 SAAADI. CDR3 sequence reads: CASSELTGGTGELFF. The CDR3 DNA reads TGCGCCAGCAGTGAATTGACAGGGGGGACCGGGGAGCTGTTTTTT.

Concerning this clone: Additional DNA sequences in this sample encode the identical CDR3. V is TRBV30 and J is TRBJ1-4; D may be TRBD1 (5 bases). Germline-derived CDR1 and CDR2 are GTSNPN and SVGIG (reference sequence). V lost 3 bases, J lost 8 bases, and 7 bases lay in between. The CDR3 totals 11 residues. The CDR3 region is CAWSGGEKLFF. CDR3 DNA sequence: TGTGCCTGGAGCGGGGGGGAAAAACTGTTTTTT.

The chain couples TRBV28 to TRBJ2-5, with D maybe TRBD1 (6 bases). The V gene lost 9 bases and the J gene lost 5 bases, with 19 bases spanning the gap. CDR1 and CDR2 (germline): MDHEN, SYDVKM. The length of the CDR3 is 14 residues. The CDR3 spells CASTEQGNGETQYF. In DNA, the CDR3 is TGTGCCAGTACTGAACAGGGTAACGGGGAGACCCAGTACTTC.

The chain employs TRBV27 and TRBJ2-1; TRBD2 agrees at 9 bases. The CDR3 spans 15 residues. CDR1 is MNHEY, CDR2 SMNVEV, per germline (reference sequence). J was trimmed by 8 bases and V by 5 bases; bases with no gene match: 10. In DNA form, the CDR3 reads TGTGCCAGCAGTCCCAACCCTAGCGGGAAGGATGAGCAGTTCTTC. Translating gives CASSPNPSGKDEQFF.

The gene calls are TRBV10-1 and TRBJ2-1, with a possible D match to TRBD2 (6 bases). Germline V lookup: CDR1 WNHNN, CDR2 SYGVQD (reference sequence). V lost 4 bases and J 5 bases, leaving 18 bases between the germline ends. The CDR3 consists of 16 residues. The CDR3 region is CASSGSRSGLHNEQFF. The DNA for the CDR3 is TGCGCCAGCAGTGGTTCTCGGAGCGGACTACACAATGAGCAGTTCTTC.